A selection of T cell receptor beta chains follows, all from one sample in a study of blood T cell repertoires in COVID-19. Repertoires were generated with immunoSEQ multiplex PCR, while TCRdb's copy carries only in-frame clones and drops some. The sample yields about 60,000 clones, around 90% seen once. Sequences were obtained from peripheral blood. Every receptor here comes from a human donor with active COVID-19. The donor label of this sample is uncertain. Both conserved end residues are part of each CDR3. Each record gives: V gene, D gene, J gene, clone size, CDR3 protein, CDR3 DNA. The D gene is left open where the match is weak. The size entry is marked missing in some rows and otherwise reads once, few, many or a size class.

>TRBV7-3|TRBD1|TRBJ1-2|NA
CASSPGQNYGYTF
TGTGCCAGCAGCCCGGGACAGAACTATGGCTACACCTTC
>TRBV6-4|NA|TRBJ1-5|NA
CASSVEALGPQHF
TGTGCCAGCAGTGTTGAGGCTTTGGGGCCCCAGCATTTT
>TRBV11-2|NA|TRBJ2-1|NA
CASSLGRRDEQFF
TGTGCCAGCAGCTTAGGGCGACGGGATGAGCAGTTCTTC
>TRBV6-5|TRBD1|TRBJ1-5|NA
CASRTGMGNQPQHF
TGTGCCAGCAGGACAGGGATGGGCAATCAGCCCCAGCATTTT
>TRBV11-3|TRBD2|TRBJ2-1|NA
CASSRGGQWGEQFF
TGTGCCAGCAGCCGGGGGGGGCAATGGGGTGAGCAGTTCTTC
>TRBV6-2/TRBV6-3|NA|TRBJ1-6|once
CASSPRTPGGNSPLHF
TGTGCCAGCAGCCCCAGGACACCGGGAGGGAATTCACCCCTCCACTTT
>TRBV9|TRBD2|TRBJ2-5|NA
CASSVSGGRETQYF
TGTGCCAGCAGCGTCAGCGGGGGCCGGGAGACCCAGTACTTC
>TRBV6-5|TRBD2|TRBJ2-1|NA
CASSYSTPAGDEQFF
TGTGCCAGCAGTTACTCTACCCCCGCGGGGGATGAGCAGTTCTTC
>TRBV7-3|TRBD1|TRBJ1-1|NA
CASSLTLGQEAFF
TGTGCCAGCAGCTTAACTCTGGGACAGGAAGCTTTCTTT
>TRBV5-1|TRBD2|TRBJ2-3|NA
CASRGSGSPTSTDTQYF
TGCGCCAGCAGAGGGAGCGGGAGCCCGACCAGCACAGATACGCAGTATTTT
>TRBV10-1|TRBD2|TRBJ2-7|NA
CASSEGFVREPYEQYF
TGCGCCAGCAGTGAGGGTTTCGTGCGGGAGCCCTACGAGCAGTACTTC
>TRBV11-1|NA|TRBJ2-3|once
CASTKAGRTDTQYF
TGTGCCAGCACCAAGGCGGGTAGGACAGATACGCAGTATTTT
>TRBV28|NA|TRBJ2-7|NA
CASSLGRDNSYEQYF
TGTGCCAGCAGTTTAGGTCGGGACAACTCATACGAGCAGTACTTC
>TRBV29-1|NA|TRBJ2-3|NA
CSVRWWGTNDPDTQYF
TGCAGCGTTCGTTGGTGGGGGACAAATGATCCAGATACGCAGTATTTT
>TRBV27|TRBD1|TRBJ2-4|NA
CASSAEQGARAKNIQYF
TGTGCCAGCAGTGCCGAACAGGGGGCGAGGGCCAAAAACATTCAGTACTTC
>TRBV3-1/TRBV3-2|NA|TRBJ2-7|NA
CASSQYPVGPRGSYEQYF
TGTGCCAGCAGCCAGTACCCCGTGGGCCCCCGGGGCTCCTACGAGCAGTACTTC
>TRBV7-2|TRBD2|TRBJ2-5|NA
CASSRAGTSGGTRETQYF
TGTGCCAGCAGCAGGGCCGGGACTAGCGGGGGCACCAGGGAGACCCAGTACTTC
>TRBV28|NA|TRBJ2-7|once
CASSLTYEQYF
TGTGCCAGCAGTCTGACATACGAGCAGTACTTC
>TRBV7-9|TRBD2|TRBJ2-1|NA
CASSISGSPFHNEQFF
TGTGCCAGCAGCATTAGCGGGAGTCCGTTTCACAATGAGCAGTTCTTC
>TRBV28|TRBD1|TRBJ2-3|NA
CASSLFPGQGGTDTQYF
TGTGCCAGCAGTTTATTTCCGGGACAGGGGGGCACAGATACGCAGTATTTT
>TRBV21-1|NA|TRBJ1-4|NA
CASSKALGTGAGANEKLFF
TGTGCCAGCAGCAAAGCGCTCGGGACAGGGGCAGGAGCTAATGAAAAACTGTTTTTT
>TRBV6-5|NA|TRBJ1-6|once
CASSYRQVGNSPLHF
TGTGCCAGCAGTTACCGACAGGTGGGCAATTCACCCCTCCACTTT
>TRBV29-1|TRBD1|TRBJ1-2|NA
CSVEDPRQGAANYGYTF
TGCAGCGTTGAAGATCCAAGACAGGGTGCAGCTAACTATGGCTACACCTTC
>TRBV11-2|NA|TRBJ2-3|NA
CASSFSGGTSTDTQYF
TGTGCCAGCAGCTTCAGCGGTGGTACTAGCACAGATACGCAGTATTTT
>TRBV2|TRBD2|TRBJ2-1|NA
CASSELTSGPNEQFF
TGTGCCAGCAGTGAATTGACTAGCGGTCCAAATGAGCAGTTCTTC
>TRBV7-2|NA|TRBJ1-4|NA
CASSLSHNEKLFF
TGTGCCAGCAGCTTATCCCATAATGAAAAACTGTTTTTT
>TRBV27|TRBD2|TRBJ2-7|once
CASTPRTSGPWEQYF
TGTGCCAGCACACCCCGAACTAGCGGGCCTTGGGAGCAGTACTTC
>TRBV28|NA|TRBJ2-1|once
CASSLTGYVNEQFF
TGTGCCAGCAGTTTAACGGGGTATGTCAATGAGCAGTTCTTC
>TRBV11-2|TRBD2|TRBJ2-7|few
CASSHSGSDYEQYF
TGTGCCAGCAGCCATAGCGGGAGTGACTACGAGCAGTACTTC
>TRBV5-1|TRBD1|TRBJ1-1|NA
CASSFRGRTDTEAFF
TGCGCCAGCAGCTTCAGGGGGCGGACGGACACTGAAGCTTTCTTT
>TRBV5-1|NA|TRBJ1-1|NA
CASSPWGDTEAFF
TGCGCCAGCAGCCCCTGGGGGGACACTGAAGCTTTCTTT
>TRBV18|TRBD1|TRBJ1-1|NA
CASSGTADTEAFF
TGTGCCAGCTCGGGGACAGCGGACACTGAAGCTTTCTTT
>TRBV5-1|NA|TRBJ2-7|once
CASSLDPDSYEQYF
TGCGCCAGCAGCTTGGATCCGGACAGCTACGAGCAGTACTTC
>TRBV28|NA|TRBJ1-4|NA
CASSSIPRSPPTNEKLFF
TGTGCCAGCAGTTCAATCCCCCGGAGTCCCCCAACTAATGAAAAACTGTTTTTT
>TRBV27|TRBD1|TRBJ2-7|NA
CASRYPGTGEQYF
TGTGCCAGCAGGTACCCCGGGACAGGCGAGCAGTACTTC
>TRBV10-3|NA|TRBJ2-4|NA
CAISGAGSRNIQYF
TGTGCCATCAGTGGTGCGGGGAGCCGGAACATTCAGTACTTC
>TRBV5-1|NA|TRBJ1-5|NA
CASSLYGGRQPQHF
TGCGCCAGCAGCTTGTACGGGGGTAGGCAGCCCCAGCATTTT
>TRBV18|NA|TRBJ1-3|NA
CASSLTQAGGSGNTIYF
TGTGCCAGCTCACTTACTCAGGCGGGAGGCTCTGGAAACACCATATATTTT